This T cell receptor (beta chain) was captured in a study of PD-1 blockade in classical Hodgkin lymphoma. Study conclusions and caveats: Newly diagnosed patients reportedly trailed healthy donors in baseline TCR diversity. Only CD4+ TCR diversity, not CD8+, had risen significantly by C4D1. Some patients started nivolumab under 1 year after ASCT, and they were excluded.

With 1 base removed from V and 3 bases from J, the gap between germline ends came to 3 bases. In germline, CDR1 is GTSNPN, CDR2 SVGIG (reference sequence). The CDR3 loop spans 11 amino acids. Time point described: cycle 4 day 1 (C4D1), after 6 weeks of nivolumab. Every patient had relapsed following autologous stem cell transplantation, and cohorts differed in brentuximab vedotin exposure. Classifying best responses yielded complete response, partial response or progressive disease. The assay was immunoSEQ multiplex PCR, and TCRdb's table has in-frame clones only and misses some. Of about 93,000 clones detected, about three quarters appear once; the ten largest clones hold approximately 9%. Details on this clone: What it binds is unknown.

The sample here was peripheral blood mononuclear cells (PBMCs), taken before the fourth cycle of nivolumab. This clonotype was sampled from a human donor with classical Hodgkin lymphoma. J is TRBJ2-5 and V is TRBV30; D gene uncertain. Written as DNA, the CDR3 is TGTGCCTGGAGTGCCGAAGAGACCCAGTACTTC. Its protein is CAWSAEETQYF.